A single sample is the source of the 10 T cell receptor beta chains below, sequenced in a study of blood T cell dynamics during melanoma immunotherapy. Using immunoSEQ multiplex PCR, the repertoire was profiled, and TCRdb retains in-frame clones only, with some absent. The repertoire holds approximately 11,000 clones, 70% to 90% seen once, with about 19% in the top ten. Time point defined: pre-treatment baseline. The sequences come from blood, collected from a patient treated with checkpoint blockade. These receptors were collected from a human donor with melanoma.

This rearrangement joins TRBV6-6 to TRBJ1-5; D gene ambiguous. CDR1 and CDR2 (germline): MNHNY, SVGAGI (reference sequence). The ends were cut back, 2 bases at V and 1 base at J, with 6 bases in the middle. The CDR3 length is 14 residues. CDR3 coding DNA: TGTGCCAGCAGTTACGCACGGAGCAATCAGCCCCAGCATTTT. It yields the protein CASSYARSNQPQHF.

The CDR3 DNA reads as TGCAGCGTGAGGGGTTTTACGGAGACCCAGTACTTC. Residues: CSVRGFTETQYF. This sequence joins TRBV29-1 and TRBJ2-5; D tentatively reads TRBD1 or TRBD2 (5 bases each). Germline CDR1 reads SQVTM; CDR2 reads ANQGSEA. Trimming cost V 6 bases and J 5 bases, with 13 bases left between them. The CDR3 consists of 12 residues.

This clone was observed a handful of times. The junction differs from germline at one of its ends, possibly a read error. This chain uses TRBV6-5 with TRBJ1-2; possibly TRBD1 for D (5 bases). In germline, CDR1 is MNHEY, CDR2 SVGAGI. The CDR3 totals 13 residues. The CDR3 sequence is CASSLGPNSPRGF. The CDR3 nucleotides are TGTGCCAGCAGCTTGGGACCGAACTCCCCGAGGGGCTTC.

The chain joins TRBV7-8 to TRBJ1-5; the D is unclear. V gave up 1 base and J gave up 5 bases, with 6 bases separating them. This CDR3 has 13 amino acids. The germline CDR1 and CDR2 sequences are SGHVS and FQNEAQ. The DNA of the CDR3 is TGTGCCAGCAGCTTAGGAATGTATCAGCCCCAGCATTTT. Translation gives CASSLGMYQPQHF. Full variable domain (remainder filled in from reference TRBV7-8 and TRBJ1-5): GAGVSQSPRYKVAKRGQDVALRCDPISGHVSLFWYQQALGQGPEFLTYFQNEAQLDKSGLPSDRFFAERPEGSVSTLKIQRTQQEDSAVYLCASSLGMYQPQHFGDGTRLSIL.

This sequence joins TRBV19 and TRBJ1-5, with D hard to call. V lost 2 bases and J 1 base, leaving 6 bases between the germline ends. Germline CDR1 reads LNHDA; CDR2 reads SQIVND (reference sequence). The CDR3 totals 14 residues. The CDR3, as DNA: TGTGCCAGTAGTATATGGGGAAGCAATCAGCCCCAGCATTTT. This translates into CASSIWGSNQPQHF.

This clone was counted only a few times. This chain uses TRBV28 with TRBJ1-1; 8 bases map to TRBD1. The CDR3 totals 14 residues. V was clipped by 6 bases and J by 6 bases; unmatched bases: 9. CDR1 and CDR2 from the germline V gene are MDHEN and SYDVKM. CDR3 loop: CASRPRQGLSEAFF. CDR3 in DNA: TGTGCCAGCAGACCCCGACAGGGGCTGTCTGAAGCTTTCTTT.

The CDR3 DNA reads TGTGCCAGCAGTTTAAGTGCAGGGCCCACTGGAAACACCATATATTTT. It encodes CASSLSAGPTGNTIYF. The chain links TRBV28 to TRBJ1-3; a weak D match, TRBD1 (5 bases). The V end lost 2 bases, the J end lost 2 bases, and 13 bases lay between the germline ends. The germline V gene has CDR1 MDHEN and CDR2 SYDVKM. This CDR3 is built from 16 residues.

CDR3: CASSLSGGGNTIYF. The CDR3 bases are TGTGCCAGCAGCTTATCAGGGGGCGGAAACACCATATATTTT. This chain connects TRBV7-2 to TRBJ1-3; TRBD1 matches 8 bases. In germline, CDR1 is SGHTA, CDR2 FQGNSA. With V trimmed by 2 bases and J by 4 bases, 1 base remained unmatched. This CDR3 has 14 residues.

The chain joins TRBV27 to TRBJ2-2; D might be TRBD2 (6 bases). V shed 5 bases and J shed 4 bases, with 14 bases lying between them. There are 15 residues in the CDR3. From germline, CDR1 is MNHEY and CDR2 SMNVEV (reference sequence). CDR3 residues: CASSPLSGGTGELFF. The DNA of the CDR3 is TGTGCCAGCAGTCCCCTTTCCGGGGGCACCGGGGAGCTGTTTTTT.

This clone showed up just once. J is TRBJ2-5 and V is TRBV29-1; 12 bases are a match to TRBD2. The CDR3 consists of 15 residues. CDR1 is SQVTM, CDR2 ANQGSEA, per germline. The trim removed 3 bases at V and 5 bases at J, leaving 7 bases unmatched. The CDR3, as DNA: TGCAGCGTTGACGCTACTAGCGGGGGGCAGGAGACCCAGTACTTC. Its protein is CSVDATSGGQETQYF.